This T cell receptor beta chain was recorded in a study of cytomegalovirus exposure and HLA in healthy donors. Findings and limits, study-wide: It was reportedly the case that the classifier diagnosed cytomegalovirus status with high specificity and sensitivity. TCR beta sequences reportedly predicted most subjects' HLA-A and HLA-B alleles accurately.

This clone was observed once. The antigen is not known. V lost 6 bases, J lost 11 bases, and 13 bases stayed unmatched. The CDR3 length is 14 residues. From germline, CDR1 is WNHNN and CDR2 SYGVQD (reference sequence). PCR was performed using 60 Vbeta and 13 Jbeta primers. The protocol was immunoSEQ multiplex PCR, while the TCRdb copy is restricted to in-frame clones and leaves out a portion. This sample yields 250,000 to 300,000 clones, of which over 90% are seen a single time; around 1.7% belongs to the top ten. The sample comprised PBMCs. The chain carries TRBV10-1 and TRBJ2-5, with 9 nucleotides matching TRBD1. The receptor was isolated from a girl between 2 and 10 years old in good health and CMV-seronegative. CDR3 protein: CASSEAGTGLEQYF. The CDR3 bases are TGCGCCAGCAGCGAAGCCGGGACAGGGCTAGAGCAGTACTTC.